Following are 23 T cell receptor beta chains from one sample sequenced in a study of low-dose radiotherapy and immunotherapy resistance in tumors. As to time point: before trial treatment. Both TCRalpha and TCRbeta chains were reverse transcribed with V-gene-specific primers. TCRs underwent 20 PCR cycles of amplification with a constant-region primer and V-primer adapter. TCRdb re-analysed the reads in MiXCR, keeping a single row per CDR3 protein. The repertoire holds nearly 95,000 distinct CDR3 sequences, under 9.5% seen once, with more than 0.85% in the top ten. The sequencing used PBMCs, collected before treatment. The receptors were sampled from a male donor with prostate cancer.

This clonotype appeared many times. The CDR3 region has the DNA TGTGCCAGCAGTTTGGGAGGGGGGTATCAGCCCCAGCATTTT. This encodes CASSLGGGYQPQHF. J is TRBJ1-5 and V is TRBV28; possibly TRBD1 for D (6 bases). Germline V gene data show CDR1 as MDHEN and CDR2 as SYDVKM. V was pared by 3 bases and J by 5 bases, with 11 bases between. CDR3 size: 14 residues.

This clonotype turned up a few times. V is TRBV30 and J is TRBJ1-5; a possible D gene is TRBD1 (6 bases). Germline CDR1 GTSNPN, CDR2 SVGIG (reference sequence). The CDR3 consists of 15 residues. V was trimmed by 0 bases and J by 2 bases, leaving 11 bases between them. The CDR3 is CAWSVPGAGNQPQHF. The CDR3 nucleotides read TGTGCCTGGAGTGTACCGGGGGCTGGCAATCAGCCCCAGCATTTT.

This clonotype came up many times. This chain uses TRBV20-1 with TRBJ2-1; 11 nucleotides align to TRBD2. Germline assignment: CDR1 DFQATT and CDR2 SNEGSKA (reference sequence). The J segment lost 3 bases and the V segment lost 3 bases, leaving 1 base of the junction unmatched. CDR3 length: 14 amino acids. In DNA form, the CDR3 reads TGCAGTGCTAGCGGGACTAGCGGCTACAATGAGCAGTTCTTC. Translating it yields CSASGTSGYNEQFF.

This clonotype occurred many times. The genes are TRBV23-1 and TRBJ2-7; 8 positions match TRBD2. TRBV23-1 is filed as an ORF, its function uncertain. V lost 1 base to trimming and J lost 3 bases; unmatched junction nucleotides: 5. The CDR3 consists of 15 residues. In nucleotides, the CDR3 is TGCGCCAGCAGTCAATGTGTCGGGAGGGACTACGAGCAGTACTTC. The encoded protein is CASSQCVGRDYEQYF.

This clonotype was seen many times. The rearrangement joins TRBV6-6 to TRBJ2-3; TRBD2 matches at 10 bases. Trimming took 6 bases from V and 8 from J; bases not matched to a gene: 11. There are 15 residues in the CDR3. Germline CDR1 MNHNY, CDR2 SVGAGI (reference sequence). The CDR3 DNA reads TGTGCCAGCAGCCGACGCCCAGCGGGGGGGGGTACGCAGTATTTT. Its translation is CASSRRPAGGGTQYF.

This clonotype was observed at least ten times. This rearrangement joins TRBV7-2 to TRBJ2-7, with D perhaps matching TRBD2 (6 bases). CDR1 and CDR2 from the germline V gene are SGHTA and FQGNSA. V lost 6 bases to trimming and J lost 0 bases, with 12 bases between them. The CDR3 has 14 amino acids. The CDR3 reads CASSLMDYSYEQYF. The CDR3 DNA sequence: TGTGCCAGCAGTTTAATGGACTACTCCTACGAGCAGTACTTC.

This clonotype was seen at least ten times. This sequence joins TRBV4-3 and TRBJ2-1, with 11 bases fitting TRBD2. The CDR3 is 15 amino acids. J gave up 6 bases and V 0 bases, and 1 base lay outside the gene matches. Germline loops: CDR1 LGHNA, CDR2 YSLEER. CDR3 amino acids: CASSQELAGANEQFF. CDR3 nucleotide sequence: TGCGCCAGCAGCCAAGAACTAGCGGGAGCCAATGAGCAGTTCTTC.

In its sample, this clonotype was seen many times. This chain connects TRBV28 to TRBJ2-7, with TRBD2 identical over 8 bases. The junction had 12 bases not matched to a gene; V was cut back by 4 bases and J by 7 bases. The CDR3 sequence is 15 residues long. Per germline, CDR1 MDHEN and CDR2 SYDVKM. CDR3 loop: CASSSSGLGLREQYF. The CDR3 DNA sequence: TGTGCCAGCAGTTCATCGGGACTAGGCCTTAGGGAGCAGTACTTC.

In its sample, this clonotype was seen a few times. The V gene is TRBV20-1, the J gene TRBJ2-2; the D gene could be TRBD1 or TRBD2 (6 bases each). CDR1 is DFQATT, CDR2 SNEGSKA, per germline (reference sequence). The CDR3 contains 15 residues. The CDR3 loop reads CSSKVGGLDTGELFF. CDR3 DNA: TGCAGCTCTAAAGTGGGGGGCCTGGACACCGGGGAGCTGTTTTTT.

This clonotype has at least ten counts. J is TRBJ2-3 and V is TRBV6-5; TRBD2 might be the D (7 bases). The germline CDR1 and CDR2 sequences are MNHEY and SVGAGI. The CDR3 contains 17 residues. V lost 6 bases to trimming and J lost 6 bases, with 25 bases between them. In nucleotides, the CDR3 is TGTGCCAGCAGCCACGCGCGGTGGAGGGGAGGGGGGGATACGCAGTATTTT. As protein: CASSHARWRGGGDTQYF.

Many counts were recorded for this clonotype. The gene calls are TRBV11-2 and TRBJ1-3; D not certain. The ends were cut back, 5 bases at V and 7 bases at J, with 12 bases in the middle. The germline V gene encodes CDR1 SGHAT and CDR2 FQNNGV. The CDR3 length is 13 residues. The CDR3: CASSPFPENTIYF. CDR3 sequence (DNA): TGTGCCAGCAGCCCATTCCCGGAGAACACCATATATTTT.

Note on this clonotype: A far larger clone is just one base off, so this is likely a read error. V and J are TRBV28 and TRBJ2-1; D ambiguous. Germline CDR1 reads MDHEN; CDR2 reads SYDVKM. CDR3 length: 13 residues. Trimming took 5 bases from V and 10 from J, leaving 15 bases between them. The CDR3: CASSRLVVYEQFF. Written as DNA, the CDR3 is TGTGCCAGCAGTCGCCTAGTAGTGTACGAGCAGTTCTTC.

This clonotype was picked up many times. This rearrangement joins TRBV12-3 or TRBV12-4 to TRBJ1-6; 7 bases are a match to TRBD1. The CDR3 is 15 amino acids. Trimming took 6 bases from V and 6 from J; bases not matched to a gene: 8. The CDR3 DNA reads TGTGCCAGCAGAGGACAGGCAGTTATTAATTCACCCCTCCACTTT. Protein product: CASRGQAVINSPLHF.

This clonotype has just one count. This probably arose from a read error, given a far larger clone one base away. V is TRBV14 and J is TRBJ2-5; tentative D call: TRBD2 (5 bases). The J call may be incorrect, as the DNA end agrees better with TRBJ2-1. The germline CDR1 and CDR2 sequences are SGHDN and FVKESK. This CDR3 has 13 residues. The CDR3 loop reads CACSLTGYHEQFF. The CDR3 region has the DNA TGTGCCTGCAGCCTGACGGGGTACCATGAGCAGTTCTTC.

This clonotype has at least ten counts. The rearrangement uses TRBV6-6 and TRBJ2-1; 10 bases agree with TRBD1. Germline CDR1 MNHNY, CDR2 SVGAGI (reference sequence). The CDR3 loop spans 16 amino acids. Losses at the gene ends were 6 bases for V and 5 bases for J; bases not matched to a gene: 10. This CDR3 reads CASSRSTGGADNEQFF. The CDR3 nucleotides are TGTGCCAGCAGCCGGTCGACAGGGGGCGCCGACAATGAGCAGTTCTTC.

The table lists this clonotype with a count of one. Being one base from a much bigger clone, this may be a read error. V gene TRBV19 combines with J gene TRBJ2-7, with D unclear. The CDR3 spans 12 residues. Germline lookup yields CDR1 LNHDA and CDR2 SQIVND (reference sequence). The CDR3 is CTSSTNSAEQYF. CDR3 nucleotide sequence: TGTACCAGTAGTACCAACTCCGCGGAGCAGTACTTC. Combining the CDR3 with reference TRBV19 and TRBJ2-7 gives the whole variable domain DGGITQSPKYLFRKEGQNVTLSCEQNLNHDAMYWYRQDPGQGLRLIYYSQIVNDFQKGDIAEGYSVSREKKESFPLTVTSAQKNPTAFYLCTSSTNSAEQYFGPGTRLTVT.

This clonotype was counted many times. This rearrangement joins TRBV5-1 to TRBJ1-1, with 8 nucleotides matching TRBD1. V trimming: 4 bases; J trimming: 5 bases; junction bases outside the gene matches: 4. The V gene's germline CDR1 is SGHRS and CDR2 YFSETQ. The length of the CDR3 is 13 residues. Written as DNA, the CDR3 is TGCGCCAGCAGCGAGGGGACAGGTACTGAAGCTTTCTTT. Protein product: CASSEGTGTEAFF.

This clonotype was picked up many times. J is TRBJ2-2 and V is TRBV29-1; 11 positions match TRBD1. This CDR3 comprises 14 residues. Germline-derived CDR1 and CDR2 are SQVTM and ANQGSEA. The V and J ends lost 8 bases and 4 bases, in that order; junction bases with no gene match: 6. CDR3 protein: CSYRDRGFTGELFF. The CDR3 coding sequence is TGCAGCTACAGGGACAGGGGGTTCACCGGGGAGCTGTTTTTT.

In its sample, this clonotype ranks as medium-sized. The chain joins TRBV28 to TRBJ2-7, with 11 bases identical to TRBD1. Germline V lookup: CDR1 MDHEN, CDR2 SYDVKM. The CDR3 sequence is 13 residues long. V was pared by 8 bases and J by 4 bases, with 4 bases of the junction left unmatched. The CDR3 protein is CASRGQGAYEQYF. Here the CDR3 DNA reads TGTGCCAGCCGTGGACAGGGGGCATACGAGCAGTACTTC.

On this clonotype itself: A far larger clone is a single base away, which makes a read error likely. V is TRBV28 and J is TRBJ2-7, with 7 nucleotides matching TRBD2. This CDR3 spans 14 amino acids. J was trimmed by 7 bases and V by 8 bases; bases with no gene match: 14. The germline V gene encodes CDR1 MDHEN and CDR2 SYDVKM. CDR3 region: CASQRAGAYNEQYF. CDR3 nucleotide sequence: TGTGCCAGCCAGAGGGCGGGAGCCTACAATGAGCAGTACTTC.

In this sample, this clonotype turned up many times. The V and J genes are TRBV6-2 or TRBV6-3 and TRBJ2-3; D might be TRBD1 (5 bases). CDR3 length: 15 amino acids. Trimming removed 9 bases from V and 2 bases from J, with 18 bases in between. Germline V lookup: CDR1 MNHEY, CDR2 SVGEGT. CDR3: CASRYGQDFTDTQYF. Here the CDR3 DNA reads TGTGCCAGTCGGTACGGACAAGACTTCACAGATACGCAGTATTTT.

This clonotype showed up many times. The chain employs TRBV7-2 and TRBJ2-7; the D gene could be TRBD1 or TRBD2 (5 bases each). CDR1 SGHTA and CDR2 FQGNSA come from the germline V gene. CDR3 length: 13 amino acids. V was shortened by 4 bases and J by 5 bases, with 12 bases between the two germline ends. CDR3: CASSSRGVDEQYF. In nucleotides, the CDR3 is TGTGCCAGCAGCTCCCGGGGCGTCGACGAGCAGTACTTC.

The table lists this clonotype with many counts. The chain has TRBV5-1 and TRBJ2-1; 10 bases match TRBD1. Germline assignment: CDR1 SGHRS and CDR2 YFSETQ. The CDR3 length is 15 residues. The V and J ends lost 4 bases and 8 bases, in that order; junction bases with no gene match: 9. The chain's CDR3 is CASSAGTGARYEQFF. DNA of the CDR3: TGCGCCAGCAGCGCGGGGACAGGGGCCCGGTATGAGCAGTTCTTC.